This record concerns one T cell receptor (beta chain) sequence. The data stem from a study of control samples from healthy donors and cancer patients. Sequencing was performed with immunoSEQ multiplex PCR; in TCRdb, only in-frame clones are kept and a portion is missing. The sample has around 140,000 clones, roughly 86% seen once. From germline, CDR1 is MNHEY and CDR2 SMNVEV (reference sequence). CDR3 length equals 13 residues. The ends were cut back, 10 bases at V and 0 bases at J, with 13 bases in the middle. V usage is TRBV27 and J usage is TRBJ2-7, with D possibly TRBD1 on 6 matching bases. Sample: PBMCs. This TCR was recovered from a man aged 45-65 years with head and neck cancer. The CDR3 nucleotides read TGTGCCACCAACAGGGACGGCTCCTACGAGCAGTACTTC. It is translated as CATNRDGSYEQYF.